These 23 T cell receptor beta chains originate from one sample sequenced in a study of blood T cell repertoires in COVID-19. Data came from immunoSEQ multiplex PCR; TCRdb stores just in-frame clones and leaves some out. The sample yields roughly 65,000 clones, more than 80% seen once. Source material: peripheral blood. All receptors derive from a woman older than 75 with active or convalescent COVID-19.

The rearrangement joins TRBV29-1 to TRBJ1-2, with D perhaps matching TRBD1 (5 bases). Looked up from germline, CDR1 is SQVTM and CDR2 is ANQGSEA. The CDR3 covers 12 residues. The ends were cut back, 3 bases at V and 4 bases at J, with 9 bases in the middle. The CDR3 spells CSVEGQFYGYTF. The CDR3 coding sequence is TGCAGCGTTGAGGGGCAGTTCTATGGCTACACCTTC.

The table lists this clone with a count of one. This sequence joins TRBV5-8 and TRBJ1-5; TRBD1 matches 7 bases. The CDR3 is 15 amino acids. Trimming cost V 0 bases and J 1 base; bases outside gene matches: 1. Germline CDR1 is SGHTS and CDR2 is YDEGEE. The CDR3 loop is CASSLEGASNQPQHF. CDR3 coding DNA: TGTGCCAGCAGCTTGGAGGGGGCGAGCAATCAGCCCCAGCATTTT. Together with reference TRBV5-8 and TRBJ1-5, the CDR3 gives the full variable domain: EAGVTQSPTHLIKTRGQQATLRCSPISGHTSVYWYQQALGLGLQFLLWYDEGEERNRGNFPPRFSGRQFPNYSSELNVNALELEDSALYLCASSLEGASNQPQHFGDGTRLSIL.

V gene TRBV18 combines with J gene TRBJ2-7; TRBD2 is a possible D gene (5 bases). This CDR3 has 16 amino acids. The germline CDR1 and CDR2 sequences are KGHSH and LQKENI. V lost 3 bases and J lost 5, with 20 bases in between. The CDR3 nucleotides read TGTGCCAGCTCACCTAGCGCCGCGTCCTATTTCCACGAGCAGTACTTC. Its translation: CASSPSAASYFHEQYF. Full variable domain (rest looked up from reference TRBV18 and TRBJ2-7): NAGVMQNPRHLVRRRGQEARLRCSPMKGHSHVYWYRQLPEEGLKFMVYLQKENIIDESGMPKERFSAEFPKEGPSILRIQQVVRGDSAAYFCASSPSAASYFHEQYFGPGTRLTVT.

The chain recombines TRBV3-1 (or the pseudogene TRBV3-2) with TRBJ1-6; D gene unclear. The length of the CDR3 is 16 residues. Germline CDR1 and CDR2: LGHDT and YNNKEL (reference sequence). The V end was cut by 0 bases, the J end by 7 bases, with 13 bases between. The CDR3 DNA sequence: TGTGCCAGCAGCCAAGACCCCCAGGTTTACAATTCACCCCTCCACTTT. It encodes CASSQDPQVYNSPLHF.

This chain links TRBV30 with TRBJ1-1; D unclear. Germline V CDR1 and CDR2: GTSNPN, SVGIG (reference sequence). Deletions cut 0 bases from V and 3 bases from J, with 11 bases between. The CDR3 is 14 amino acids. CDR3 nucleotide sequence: TGTGCCTGGAGTGTATCGGCGGGCGACACTGAAGCTTTCTTT. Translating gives CAWSVSAGDTEAFF.

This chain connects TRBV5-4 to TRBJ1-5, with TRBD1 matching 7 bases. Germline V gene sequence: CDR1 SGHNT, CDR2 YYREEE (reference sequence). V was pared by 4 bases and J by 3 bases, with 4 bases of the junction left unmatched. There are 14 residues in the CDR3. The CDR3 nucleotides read TGTGCCAGCAGCATGGGACAGTCCAATCAGCCCCAGCATTTT. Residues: CASSMGQSNQPQHF.

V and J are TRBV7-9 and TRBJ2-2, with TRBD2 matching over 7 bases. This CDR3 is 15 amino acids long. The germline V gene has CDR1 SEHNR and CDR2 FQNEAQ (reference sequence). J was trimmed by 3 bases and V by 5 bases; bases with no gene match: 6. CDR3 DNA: TGTGCCAGCAGCCACGGGGGGTTGTACACCGGGGAGCTGTTTTTT. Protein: CASSHGGLYTGELFF.

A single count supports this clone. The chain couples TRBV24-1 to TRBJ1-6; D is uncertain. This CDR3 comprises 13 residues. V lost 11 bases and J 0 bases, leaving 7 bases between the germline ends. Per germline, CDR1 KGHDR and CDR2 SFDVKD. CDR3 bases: TGTGCCATTTACAGCTCCTATAATTCACCCCTCCACTTT. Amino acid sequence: CAIYSSYNSPLHF.

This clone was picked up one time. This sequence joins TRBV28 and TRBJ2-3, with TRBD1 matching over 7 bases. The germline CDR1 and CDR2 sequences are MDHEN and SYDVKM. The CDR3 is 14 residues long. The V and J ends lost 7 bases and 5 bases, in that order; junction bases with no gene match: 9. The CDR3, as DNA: TGTGCCAGCATCGCCCTAGGGGGCCTAGATACGCAGTATTTT. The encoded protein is CASIALGGLDTQYF.

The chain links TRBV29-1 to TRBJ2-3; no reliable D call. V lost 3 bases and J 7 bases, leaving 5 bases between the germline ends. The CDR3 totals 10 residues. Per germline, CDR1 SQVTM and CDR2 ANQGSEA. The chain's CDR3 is CSVDSHTQYF. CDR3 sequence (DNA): TGCAGCGTTGACTCTCATACGCAGTATTTT.

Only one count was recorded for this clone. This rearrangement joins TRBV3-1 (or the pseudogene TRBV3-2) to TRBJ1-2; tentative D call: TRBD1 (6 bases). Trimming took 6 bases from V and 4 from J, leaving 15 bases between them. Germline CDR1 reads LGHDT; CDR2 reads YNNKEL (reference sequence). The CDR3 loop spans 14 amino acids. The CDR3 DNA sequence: TGTGCCAGCAGATTGAGACAGGAGAGCTATGGCTACACCTTC. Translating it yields CASRLRQESYGYTF.

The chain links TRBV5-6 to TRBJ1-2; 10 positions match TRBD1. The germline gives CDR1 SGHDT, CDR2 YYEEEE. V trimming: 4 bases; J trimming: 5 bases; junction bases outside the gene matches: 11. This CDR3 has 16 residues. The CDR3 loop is CASSIRQGALLYGYTF. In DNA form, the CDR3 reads TGTGCCAGCAGCATACGACAGGGGGCCCTATTATATGGCTACACCTTC.

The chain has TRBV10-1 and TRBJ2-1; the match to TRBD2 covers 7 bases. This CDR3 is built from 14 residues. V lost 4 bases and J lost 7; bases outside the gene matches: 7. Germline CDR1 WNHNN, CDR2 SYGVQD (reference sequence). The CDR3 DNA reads TGCGCCAGCAGTGGGGAGCGGGGATATAATGAGCAGTTCTTC. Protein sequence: CASSGERGYNEQFF.

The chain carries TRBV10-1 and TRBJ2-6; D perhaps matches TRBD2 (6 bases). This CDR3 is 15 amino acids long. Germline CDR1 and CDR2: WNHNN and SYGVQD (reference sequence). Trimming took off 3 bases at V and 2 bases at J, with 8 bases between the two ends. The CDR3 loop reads CASSEGGAGANVLTF. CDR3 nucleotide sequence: TGCGCCAGCAGTGAAGGAGGGGCTGGGGCCAACGTCCTGACTTTC.

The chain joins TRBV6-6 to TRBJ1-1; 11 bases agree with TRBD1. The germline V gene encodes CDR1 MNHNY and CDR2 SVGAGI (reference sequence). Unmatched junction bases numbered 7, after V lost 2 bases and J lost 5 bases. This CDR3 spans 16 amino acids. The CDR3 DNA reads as TGTGCCAGCAGTTACGCTCCCGGGACAGGGGGAACTGAAGCTTTCTTT. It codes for CASSYAPGTGGTEAFF.

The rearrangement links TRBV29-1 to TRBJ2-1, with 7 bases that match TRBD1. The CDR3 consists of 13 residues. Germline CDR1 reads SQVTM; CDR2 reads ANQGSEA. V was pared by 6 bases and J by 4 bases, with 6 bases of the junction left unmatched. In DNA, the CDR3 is TGCAGCGTAGCCGGGACAGCTTACAATGAGCAGTTCTTC. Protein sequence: CSVAGTAYNEQFF.

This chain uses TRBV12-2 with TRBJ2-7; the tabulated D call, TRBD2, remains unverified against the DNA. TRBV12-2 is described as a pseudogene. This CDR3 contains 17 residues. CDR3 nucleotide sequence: TGTGCAAGTCGCTTAGCGCCTAGGCGAGCGGGGATCTACGAGCAGTACTTC. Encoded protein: CASRLAPRRAGIYEQYF.

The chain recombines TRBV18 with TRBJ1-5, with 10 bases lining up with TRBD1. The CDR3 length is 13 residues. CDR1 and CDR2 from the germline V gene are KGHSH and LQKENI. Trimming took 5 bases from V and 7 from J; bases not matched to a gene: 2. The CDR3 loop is CASSSDRGQPQHF. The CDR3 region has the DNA TGTGCCAGCTCATCGGACAGGGGGCAGCCCCAGCATTTT.

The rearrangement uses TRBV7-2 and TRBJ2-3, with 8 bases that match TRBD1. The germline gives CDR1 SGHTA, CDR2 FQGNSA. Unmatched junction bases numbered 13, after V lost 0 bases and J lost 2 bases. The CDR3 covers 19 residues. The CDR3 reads CASSLALWNRGNDTDTQYF. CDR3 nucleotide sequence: TGTGCCAGCAGCTTAGCGCTTTGGAACAGGGGGAATGACACAGATACGCAGTATTTT.

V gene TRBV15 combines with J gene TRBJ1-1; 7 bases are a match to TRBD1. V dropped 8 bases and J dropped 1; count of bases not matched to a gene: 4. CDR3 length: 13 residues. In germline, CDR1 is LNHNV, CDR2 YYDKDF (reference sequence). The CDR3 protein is CATAGQTNTEAFF. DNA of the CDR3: TGTGCCACCGCGGGACAGACGAACACTGAAGCTTTCTTT.

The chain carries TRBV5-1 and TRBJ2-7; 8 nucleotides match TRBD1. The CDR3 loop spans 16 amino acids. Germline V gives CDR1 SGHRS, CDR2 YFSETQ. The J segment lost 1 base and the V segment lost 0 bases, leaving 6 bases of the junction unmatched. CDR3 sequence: CASSLDGQGRSYEQYF. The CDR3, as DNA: TGCGCCAGCAGCTTGGATGGACAGGGACGATCCTACGAGCAGTACTTC. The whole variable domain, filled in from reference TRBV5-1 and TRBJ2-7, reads KAGVTQTPRYLIKTRGQQVTLSCSPISGHRSVSWYQQTPGQGLQFLFEYFSETQRNKGNFPGRFSGRQFSNSRSEMNVSTLELGDSALYLCASSLDGQGRSYEQYFGPGTRLTVT.

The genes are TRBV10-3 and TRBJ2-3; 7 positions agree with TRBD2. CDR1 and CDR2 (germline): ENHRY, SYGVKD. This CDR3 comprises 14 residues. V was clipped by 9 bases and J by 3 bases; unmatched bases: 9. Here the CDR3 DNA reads TGTGCCATGGGGGGGATCGGGCAAACAGATACGCAGTATTTT. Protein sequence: CAMGGIGQTDTQYF.

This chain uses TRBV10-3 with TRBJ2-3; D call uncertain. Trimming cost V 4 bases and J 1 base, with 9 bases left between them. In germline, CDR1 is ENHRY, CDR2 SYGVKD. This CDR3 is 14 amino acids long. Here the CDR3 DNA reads TGTGCCATCAGTGGAGATGGAGGCACAGATACGCAGTATTTT. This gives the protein CAISGDGGTDTQYF.